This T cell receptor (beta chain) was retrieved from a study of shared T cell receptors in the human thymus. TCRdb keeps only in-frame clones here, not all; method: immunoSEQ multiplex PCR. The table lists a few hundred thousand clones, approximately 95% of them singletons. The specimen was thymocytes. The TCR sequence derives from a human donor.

The chain's CDR3 is CASSLERCGYEQFF. In DNA, the CDR3 is TGTGCCAGCAGCTTAGAGCGATGTGGGTATGAGCAGTTCTTC. V and J are TRBV11-2 and TRBJ2-1; D is uncertain. There are 14 residues in the CDR3. Trimming removed 0 bases from V and 8 bases from J, with 11 bases in between. Germline V gives CDR1 SGHAT, CDR2 FQNNGV. The full variable domain, completed using reference TRBV11-2 and TRBJ2-1, is EAGVAQSPRYKIIEKRQSVAFWCNPISGHATLYWYQQILGQGPKLLIQFQNNGVVDDSQLPKDRFSAERLKGVDSTLKIQPAKLEDSAVYLCASSLERCGYEQFFGPGTRLTVL.